The 29 T cell receptor beta chains below were found in one sample sequenced in a study of blood T cell repertoires in COVID-19. Repertoires were generated with immunoSEQ multiplex PCR, while TCRdb's copy carries only in-frame clones and drops some. The sample records approximately 190,000 clones, approximately 86% being singletons. The material sequenced was PBMCs or T cells enriched from blood (not recorded which). The receptors here all came from a woman aged 35 to 49 in a cohort exposed to, infected with or recovered from COVID-19 (not recorded which).

This clone was seen a handful of times. The chain combines TRBV6-4 with TRBJ2-2; tentatively, D is TRBD2 (6 bases). With 0 bases removed from V and 2 bases from J, the gap between germline ends came to 16 bases. The CDR3 spans 18 residues. Germline values: CDR1 MRHNA, CDR2 SNTAGT. The CDR3: CASSDSSSSDANTGELFF. CDR3 sequence (DNA): TGTGCCAGCAGTGACTCGAGCTCTAGCGACGCTAACACCGGGGAGCTGTTTTTT.

V gene TRBV19 combines with J gene TRBJ2-1; 9 nucleotides match TRBD2. Germline V lookup: CDR1 LNHDA, CDR2 SQIVND (reference sequence). The CDR3 runs 14 residues. The V gene end was trimmed by 5 bases and the J gene end by 4 bases; junction bases not matched to a gene: 3. The CDR3 bases are TGTGCCAGTAGTCCCAGCGGGGGGTACAATGAGCAGTTCTTC. Translation: CASSPSGGYNEQFF.

A single count supports this clone. J is TRBJ2-7 and V is TRBV5-1, with 9 bases identical to TRBD1. The germline V gene encodes CDR1 SGHRS and CDR2 YFSETQ. V gave up 0 bases and J gave up 2 bases; unmatched junction bases: 3. This CDR3 is built from 15 residues. CDR3 protein: CASSLATGGAYEQYF. In nucleotides, the CDR3 is TGCGCCAGCAGCTTGGCGACAGGGGGGGCCTACGAGCAGTACTTC.

CDR3 loop: CASSQAIQGRSAFF. In nucleotides, the CDR3 is TGTGCCAGCAGCCAAGCCATCCAGGGGCGATCAGCTTTCTTT. The chain is built from TRBV3-1 (or the pseudogene TRBV3-2) and TRBJ1-1; D is possibly TRBD1 (6 bases). V lost 1 base to trimming and J lost 10 bases, with 16 bases between them. CDR1 is LGHDT and CDR2 is YNNKEL in the germline V gene (reference sequence). The CDR3 is 14 residues long.

This clone was found once. The chain joins TRBV2 to TRBJ2-5; 7 bases map to TRBD2. This CDR3 comprises 11 residues. J lost 3 bases, V lost 10 bases, and 2 bases had no gene match. Germline V gene lookup returns CDR1 SNHLY and CDR2 FYNNEI. The CDR3 is CATAGEETQYF. CDR3 DNA: TGTGCCACTGCGGGGGAAGAGACCCAGTACTTC.

Here the CDR3 DNA reads TGTGCCAGCAGCTCCCCCGGGACAGGGTCGGCATTCTATGGCTACACCTTC. Its protein product is CASSSPGTGSAFYGYTF. J is TRBJ1-2 and V is TRBV5-8, with 9 positions matching TRBD1. The V segment lost 3 bases and the J segment 4 bases; nucleotides outside the gene matches: 13. Germline lookup yields CDR1 SGHTS and CDR2 YDEGEE. CDR3 size: 17 residues.

J is TRBJ2-7 and V is TRBV13; D is unresolved. This CDR3 is built from 13 residues. Per the germline V gene, CDR1 is PRHDT and CDR2 is FYEKMQ (reference sequence). V was clipped by 0 bases and J by 1 base, with 4 bases between them. CDR3 sequence (DNA): TGTGCCAGCAGCTTAGGACGGTCCTACGAGCAGTACTTC. Encoded protein: CASSLGRSYEQYF.

This clone was detected many times. The V gene is TRBV7-2, the J gene TRBJ2-3; 11 bases fit TRBD2. Germline V gives CDR1 SGHTA, CDR2 FQGNSA. J lost 8 bases, V lost 2 bases, and 9 bases had no gene match. The CDR3 length is 16 residues. The CDR3 DNA reads as TGTGCCAGCAGCTTACTAGCGGGAGGTCTCGTCGGTACGCAGTATTTT. Translating it yields CASSLLAGGLVGTQYF.

This rearrangement joins TRBV5-1 to TRBJ1-1, with 9 positions matching TRBD1. This CDR3 spans 16 amino acids. Trimming removed 2 bases from V and 0 bases from J; junction bases left unmatched: 5. The germline gives CDR1 SGHRS, CDR2 YFSETQ. The CDR3 region has the DNA TGCGCCAGCAGCTTTGACCGGGACAGGGTGAACACTGAAGCTTTCTTT. It is translated as CASSFDRDRVNTEAFF.

The V call is TRBV6-5, the J call TRBJ2-5; 9 bases match TRBD1. Germline CDR1 and CDR2: MNHEY and SVGAGI. This CDR3 spans 16 amino acids. The J segment lost 4 bases and the V segment lost 0 bases, leaving 6 bases of the junction unmatched. As DNA, the CDR3 is TGTGCCAGCAGTTACTCGGAGAACAGGGGGCCAGAGACCCAGTACTTC. Encoded protein: CASSYSENRGPETQYF.

The CDR3 region has the DNA TGCGCCAGCAGCCTACAGGGGGGTGAAAAACTGTTTTTT. Translated: CASSLQGGEKLFF. The chain carries TRBV5-1 and TRBJ1-4, with 8 bases aligning to TRBD1. J gave up 7 bases and V 4 bases, and 3 bases lay outside the gene matches. The CDR3 length is 13 residues. The germline gives CDR1 SGHRS, CDR2 YFSETQ.

This clone turned up a few times. V and J are TRBV6-1 and TRBJ1-3, with D perhaps matching TRBD1 (5 bases). Per the germline V gene, CDR1 is MNHNS and CDR2 is SASEGT. The CDR3 is 16 residues long. V was shortened by 2 bases and J by 0 bases, with 11 bases between the two germline ends. DNA of the CDR3: TGTGCCAGCAGTGAATCGGCAGGGCTCTCTGGAAACACCATATATTTT. Protein sequence: CASSESAGLSGNTIYF.

This chain uses TRBV19 with TRBJ1-2, with D possibly being TRBD1 (5 bases). V was shortened by 0 bases and J by 4 bases, with 15 bases between the two germline ends. Germline loops: CDR1 LNHDA, CDR2 SQIVND (reference sequence). CDR3 size: 16 residues. CDR3 sequence (DNA): TGTGCCAGTAGTATAGAGAACAGGCCTGCTATCTATGGCTACACCTTC. Its protein is CASSIENRPAIYGYTF. Combining the CDR3 with reference TRBV19 and TRBJ1-2 gives the whole variable domain DGGITQSPKYLFRKEGQNVTLSCEQNLNHDAMYWYRQDPGQGLRLIYYSQIVNDFQKGDIAEGYSVSREKKESFPLTVTSAQKNPTAFYLCASSIENRPAIYGYTFGSGTRLTVV.

V usage is TRBV5-1 and J usage is TRBJ1-2; possibly TRBD1 for D (5 bases). CDR3 length: 13 amino acids. The germline V and J ends were trimmed by 5 bases and 8 bases, with 16 bases remaining between them. Germline CDR1 SGHRS, CDR2 YFSETQ. The CDR3 reads CASRVDGGGGYTF. CDR3 bases: TGCGCCAGCAGGGTAGACGGGGGAGGAGGCTACACCTTC.

The CDR3 DNA reads TGTGCCAGCTCACCACCCAGGGGGTACGAGCAGTACTTC. This sequence encodes CASSPPRGYEQYF. The chain uses TRBV18 and TRBJ2-7; 7 nucleotides agree with TRBD1. Germline values: CDR1 KGHSH, CDR2 LQKENI. CDR3 length equals 13 residues. J was trimmed by 4 bases and V by 0 bases; bases with no gene match: 0. The whole variable domain, filled in from reference TRBV18 and TRBJ2-7, reads NAGVMQNPRHLVRRRGQEARLRCSPMKGHSHVYWYRQLPEEGLKFMVYLQKENIIDESGMPKERFSAEFPKEGPSILRIQQVVRGDSAAYFCASSPPRGYEQYFGPGTRLTVT.

This sequence joins TRBV6-2 or TRBV6-3 and TRBJ2-5; D is perhaps TRBD1 (6 bases). Germline-derived CDR1 and CDR2 are MNHEY and SVGEGT. The CDR3 sequence is 12 residues long. Trimming stripped 2 bases from V and 9 bases from J, with 10 bases between. CDR3 sequence (DNA): TGTGCCAGCAGTTACCTTGAGGGGGCCCAGTACTTC. Its translation is CASSYLEGAQYF.

CDR3 sequence reads: CASSHSETGELFF. The CDR3, as DNA: TGTGCCAGCAGCCATAGCGAAACCGGGGAGCTGTTTTTT. V usage is TRBV6-4 and J usage is TRBJ2-2; D might be TRBD2 (5 bases). The CDR3 length is 13 residues. Germline values: CDR1 MRHNA, CDR2 SNTAGT. Trimming cost V 6 bases and J 5 bases, with 10 bases left between them.

The gene calls are TRBV6-2 or TRBV6-3 and TRBJ2-3; 7 bases are a match to TRBD2. V was pared by 4 bases and J by 2 bases, with 6 bases of the junction left unmatched. Germline V CDR1 and CDR2: MNHEY, SVGEGT. CDR3 length: 15 amino acids. In DNA form, the CDR3 reads TGTGCCAGCAGTTCAGGGACTACCCACACAGATACGCAGTATTTT. Translated: CASSSGTTHTDTQYF.

The chain recombines TRBV14 with TRBJ1-3; D may be TRBD1 (6 bases). This CDR3 has 17 residues. V lost 4 bases to trimming and J lost 2 bases, with 18 bases between them. Germline CDR1 and CDR2: SGHDN and FVKESK. DNA of the CDR3: TGTGCCAGCAGCCGCCTTGTTGGGGGCTCCACTGGAAACACCATATATTTT. Protein: CASSRLVGGSTGNTIYF. Together with reference TRBV14 and TRBJ1-3, the CDR3 gives the full variable domain: EAGVTQFPSHSVIEKGQTVTLRCDPISGHDNLYWYRRVMGKEIKFLLHFVKESKQDESGMPNNRFLAERTGGTYSTLKVQPAELEDSGVYFCASSRLVGGSTGNTIYFGEGSWLTVV.

The J gene is TRBJ2-7, the V gene TRBV5-1; 7 positions agree with TRBD1. CDR3 length: 19 amino acids. Germline lookup yields CDR1 SGHRS and CDR2 YFSETQ. Trimming at V came to 7 bases and at J to 2 bases, leaving 24 bases not matched to a gene. This CDR3 is CASGPAYPDYGTDTYEQYF. The CDR3, as DNA: TGCGCCAGCGGGCCGGCTTATCCTGACTACGGGACAGATACCTACGAGCAGTACTTC.

The chain joins TRBV9 to TRBJ1-4, with 10 bases aligning to TRBD1. Germline CDR1 SGDLS, CDR2 YYNGEE. This CDR3 has 15 residues. Unmatched junction bases numbered 2, after V lost 3 bases and J lost 3 bases. The CDR3 DNA reads TGTGCCAGCAGCGCCGGGACAGGGGCTAATGAAAAACTGTTTTTT. This encodes CASSAGTGANEKLFF.

CDR3 nucleotide sequence: TGTGCCAGCAGCCTGGGAGGGGGGAATGGCTACACCTTC. This codes for CASSLGGGNGYTF. The chain is built from TRBV13 and TRBJ1-2; D may be TRBD1 (6 bases). Trimming stripped 5 bases from V and 6 bases from J, with 13 bases between. Germline CDR1 reads PRHDT; CDR2 reads FYEKMQ (reference sequence). CDR3 size: 13 residues.

The chain has TRBV2 and TRBJ1-2; D not resolved. The germline gives CDR1 SNHLY, CDR2 FYNNEI. This CDR3 is built from 12 residues. V was cut by 10 bases and J by 5 bases, with 14 bases left in between. CDR3: CATSLEKYGYTF. CDR3 sequence (DNA): TGTGCCACCTCGTTAGAGAAGTATGGCTACACCTTC.

The chain couples TRBV11-2 to TRBJ1-4, with D possibly TRBD1 on 5 matching bases. V was clipped by 1 base and J by 6 bases, with 12 bases between them. Germline CDR1 is SGHAT and CDR2 is FQNNGV. The CDR3 runs 15 residues. The chain's CDR3 is CASSLVAGYDEKLFF. The CDR3 region has the DNA TGTGCCAGCAGCTTAGTGGCAGGGTATGATGAAAAACTGTTTTTT.

J is TRBJ2-3 and V is TRBV19; 8 bases fit TRBD2. The J segment lost 3 bases and the V segment lost 4 bases, leaving 6 bases of the junction unmatched. Per germline, CDR1 LNHDA and CDR2 SQIVND (reference sequence). CDR3 length equals 15 residues. This CDR3 reads CASSSPQRGTDTQYF. CDR3 in DNA: TGTGCCAGTAGTAGCCCACAGCGGGGGACAGATACGCAGTATTTT.

The chain couples TRBV5-1 to TRBJ1-2; TRBD1 matches at 7 bases. The CDR3 is 15 amino acids. Per the germline V gene, CDR1 is SGHRS and CDR2 is YFSETQ. The V segment lost 4 bases and the J segment 5 bases; nucleotides outside the gene matches: 11. The CDR3 region has the DNA TGCGCCAGCAGCGCCACCGGGACAGTGGGTTATGGCTACACCTTC. Its translation is CASSATGTVGYGYTF.

The rearrangement joins TRBV2 to TRBJ2-7; a possible D gene is TRBD1 (5 bases). The CDR3 consists of 13 residues. Germline CDR1 is SNHLY and CDR2 is FYNNEI. Trimming removed 7 bases from V and 0 bases from J, with 10 bases in between. The CDR3 nucleotides read TGTGCCAGCACCCCGACAGACTCCTACGAGCAGTACTTC. Translated, it gives CASTPTDSYEQYF. Drawing the rest from reference TRBV2 and TRBJ2-7, the complete variable domain is EPEVTQTPSHQVTQMGQEVILRCVPISNHLYFYWYRQILGQKVEFLVSFYNNEISEKSEIFDDQFSVERPDGSNFTLKIRSTKLEDSAMYFCASTPTDSYEQYFGPGTRLTVT.

This clone is medium-sized within its sample. The J gene is TRBJ2-1, the V gene TRBV13, with TRBD2 as a possible D gene (7 bases). Germline assignment: CDR1 PRHDT and CDR2 FYEKMQ (reference sequence). The CDR3 runs 17 residues. V shed 5 bases and J shed 1 base, with 18 bases lying between them. DNA of the CDR3: TGTGCCAGCAGCGCGCGGGGCGGGGGCCTTTCCTACAATGAGCAGTTCTTC. Translated: CASSARGGGLSYNEQFF.

The chain carries TRBV7-9 and TRBJ1-1; the D is unclear. Germline V gene lookup returns CDR1 SEHNR and CDR2 FQNEAQ (reference sequence). The V gene lost 4 bases and the J gene lost 6 bases, with 9 bases spanning the gap. CDR3 length: 12 amino acids. For the CDR3, the DNA is TGTGCCAGCAGCTCACGGGGAGCTGAAGCTTTCTTT. Translated: CASSSRGAEAFF.